These 29 T cell receptor beta chains originate from one sample sequenced in a study of OX40 agonist ivuxolimab in advanced cancers. Data came from immunoSEQ multiplex PCR; TCRdb stores just in-frame clones and leaves some out. The data hold around 82,000 clones, with about 88% observed a single time. Here the sequenced sample was CD4+ or CD8+ T cells sorted from blood, taken in a trial of the OX40 agonist ivuxolimab. The source is an adult with an advanced solid tumor such as melanoma, head and neck, liver or kidney cancer.

This clone has more than one count but fewer than ten. This chain links TRBV10-3 with TRBJ1-4; D remains unclear. This CDR3 contains 14 residues. Germline V gene data show CDR1 as ENHRY and CDR2 as SYGVKD. Trimming removed 6 bases at V and 8 bases at J, with 16 bases between. The CDR3 region is CAIRPSGTGEKLFF. CDR3 sequence (DNA): TGTGCCATCAGGCCATCAGGAACTGGGGAAAAACTGTTTTTT.

The V gene is TRBV11-2, the J gene TRBJ2-4; 9 bases are a match to TRBD1. CDR1 and CDR2 (germline): SGHAT, FQNNGV. CDR3 size: 18 residues. The V and J ends lost 3 bases and 5 bases, in that order; junction bases with no gene match: 14. CDR3 bases: TGTGCCAGCAGCTTTGGACAGGGGACCCTGGTCCCCCAAAACATTCAGTACTTC. This translates into CASSFGQGTLVPQNIQYF.

The V call is TRBV6-1, the J call TRBJ2-1; 8 nucleotides match TRBD2. The trim removed 7 bases at V and 3 bases at J, leaving 5 bases unmatched. Germline CDR1 is MNHNS and CDR2 is SASEGT. This CDR3 is 14 amino acids long. The CDR3 is CASTSTSDYNEQFF. DNA of the CDR3: TGTGCCAGCACTTCGACTAGCGACTACAATGAGCAGTTCTTC.

The chain has TRBV29-1 and TRBJ2-1, with D possibly being TRBD1 (6 bases). Germline CDR1 reads SQVTM; CDR2 reads ANQGSEA. Trimming cost V 4 bases and J 4 bases, with 11 bases left between them. This CDR3 has 13 amino acids. This CDR3 is CSVGPGQYNEQFF. Written as DNA, the CDR3 is TGCAGCGTTGGTCCGGGACAATACAATGAGCAGTTCTTC.

The CDR3 sequence: CASSFGGSYNEQFF. DNA of the CDR3: TGTGCCAGCAGCTTTGGGGGCTCCTACAATGAGCAGTTCTTC. The gene calls are TRBV7-2 and TRBJ2-1; possibly TRBD1 or TRBD2 for D (5 bases each). V was clipped by 3 bases and J by 0 bases, with 6 bases between them. CDR1 is SGHTA, CDR2 FQGNSA, per germline. The CDR3 runs to 14 residues.

This chain uses TRBV4-2 with TRBJ2-6; D not resolved. V gave up 0 bases and J gave up 0 bases, with 6 bases separating them. Per germline, CDR1 LGHNA and CDR2 YNFKEQ. The CDR3 has 16 residues. The CDR3: CASSQDSSSGANVLTF. In DNA, the CDR3 is TGTGCCAGCAGCCAAGATAGCAGCTCTGGGGCCAACGTCCTGACTTTC.

J is TRBJ2-2 and V is TRBV6-6; 10 bases map to TRBD2. The CDR3 contains 16 residues. J lost 6 bases, V lost 5 bases, and 9 bases had no gene match. Germline V gene sequence: CDR1 MNHNY, CDR2 SVGAGI (reference sequence). The CDR3, as DNA: TGTGCCAGCAGTCCTCTAGCGGGAGTTTCGGCCGGGGAGCTGTTTTTT. Its protein is CASSPLAGVSAGELFF.

This rearrangement joins TRBV7-2 to TRBJ1-1; no clear D gene. Germline V gene sequence: CDR1 SGHTA, CDR2 FQGNSA. Between the trimmed V and J ends, which lost 2 bases and 1 base, there was a span of 11 bases. The length of the CDR3 is 15 residues. The CDR3 DNA sequence: TGTGCCAGCAGCTTACCACCGTCTCCGAACACTGAAGCTTTCTTT. Its protein product is CASSLPPSPNTEAFF.

This chain uses TRBV4-1 with TRBJ2-1; 9 bases fit TRBD2. Looked up from germline, CDR1 is MGHRA and CDR2 is YSYEKL. The CDR3 length is 17 residues. The V gene end was trimmed by 3 bases and the J gene end by 4 bases; junction bases not matched to a gene: 10. The CDR3 is CASSHQPSGRMYNEQFF. The DNA of the CDR3 is TGCGCCAGCAGCCATCAACCCAGCGGGAGGATGTACAATGAGCAGTTCTTC.

The chain joins TRBV28 to TRBJ2-3; TRBD2 agrees at 8 bases. This CDR3 has 14 residues. Looked up from germline, CDR1 is MDHEN and CDR2 is SYDVKM. Germline trimming cut 6 bases from V and 3 bases from J; bases unmatched to any gene: 5. This CDR3 is CASRSGRGTDTQYF. In DNA, the CDR3 is TGTGCCAGCAGAAGCGGGAGAGGTACAGATACGCAGTATTTT.

V gene TRBV6-1 combines with J gene TRBJ2-1; D unresolved. V was cut by 4 bases and J by 8 bases, with 15 bases left in between. The germline CDR1 and CDR2 sequences are MNHNS and SASEGT. The CDR3 contains 14 residues. The CDR3 DNA follows: TGTGCCAGCAGTGGGTCTGGACCGCTCGATGAGCAGTTCTTC. It specifies CASSGSGPLDEQFF.

The chain is built from TRBV6-1 and TRBJ1-1; D uncertain. This CDR3 has 15 amino acids. Germline V gene data show CDR1 as MNHNS and CDR2 as SASEGT. The V end lost 5 bases, the J end lost 4 bases, and 17 bases lay between the germline ends. CDR3 sequence reads: CASSTQPGGVTEAFF. The CDR3 bases are TGTGCCAGCAGTACACAACCCGGCGGGGTCACTGAAGCTTTCTTT.

The chain links TRBV18 to TRBJ2-1; no clear D gene. This CDR3 has 12 residues. Germline CDR1 is KGHSH and CDR2 is LQKENI. Trimming shortened V by 3 bases and J by 9 bases, and 9 bases separated the two germline ends. CDR3 in DNA: TGTGCCAGCTCACCGGTACAAGGTGAGCAGTTCTTC. Translated: CASSPVQGEQFF.

The CDR3 spells CASSNWGGTDSYYGYTF. In DNA form, the CDR3 reads TGTGCCAGCAGCAACTGGGGGGGGACAGATTCCTACTATGGCTACACCTTC. The chain joins TRBV5-4 to TRBJ1-2, with TRBD1 matching over 7 bases. V lost 4 bases to trimming and J lost 3 bases; unmatched junction nucleotides: 15. Per the germline V gene, CDR1 is SGHNT and CDR2 is YYREEE (reference sequence). This CDR3 is 17 amino acids long. Variable domain in full (rest from reference TRBV5-4 and TRBJ1-2): ETGVTQSPTHLIKTRGQQVTLRCSSQSGHNTVSWYQQALGQGPQFIFQYYREEENGRGNFPPRFSGLQFPNYSSELNVNALELDDSALYLCASSNWGGTDSYYGYTFGSGTRLTVV.

The V gene is TRBV4-1, the J gene TRBJ2-7; TRBD1 might be the D (5 bases). Trimming took off 1 base at V and 0 bases at J, with 7 bases between the two ends. In germline, CDR1 is MGHRA, CDR2 YSYEKL. This CDR3 is built from 14 residues. CDR3 sequence: CASSQGQSSYEQYF. The CDR3 DNA reads as TGCGCCAGCAGCCAAGGACAGAGCTCCTACGAGCAGTACTTC.

V usage is TRBV13 and J usage is TRBJ2-3; 7 bases line up with TRBD2. CDR3 length: 12 residues. The trim removed 3 bases at V and 15 bases at J, leaving 9 bases unmatched. Germline V gives CDR1 PRHDT, CDR2 FYEKMQ (reference sequence). For the CDR3, the DNA is TGTGCCAGCAGCTTGGCCGGGAGGACTTCATATTTT. This sequence encodes CASSLAGRTSYF.

The chain's CDR3 is CASSQGNGYTF. CDR3 nucleotides: TGCGCCAGCAGCCAAGGGAATGGCTACACCTTC. This chain connects TRBV4-1 to TRBJ1-2; the D is unclear. This CDR3 contains 11 residues. The germline CDR1 and CDR2 sequences are MGHRA and YSYEKL. V was shortened by 1 base and J by 6 bases, with 3 bases between the two germline ends.

The chain uses TRBV14 and TRBJ2-7; TRBD2 aligns across 9 bases. This CDR3 region has 15 residues. After removal of 1 base from V and 6 bases from J, the junction contained 7 bases not matched to a gene. The germline CDR1 and CDR2 sequences are SGHDN and FVKESK. The CDR3 region has the DNA TGTGCCAGCAGCCAAGTCGGTAGCGGGAGTGTCGAGCAGTACTTC. It yields the protein CASSQVGSGSVEQYF.

This chain uses TRBV9 with TRBJ2-1; TRBD2 matches at 8 bases. V shed 4 bases and J 3 bases; nucleotides not matched to a gene: 9. CDR1 and CDR2 from the germline V gene are SGDLS and YYNGEE. The CDR3 runs 16 residues. The CDR3 coding sequence is TGTGCCAGCAGCCCCCGGGCGGGAGGAATCTACAATGAGCAGTTCTTC. Translated, it gives CASSPRAGGIYNEQFF.

This chain links TRBV5-4 with TRBJ1-1; a possible D gene is TRBD1 (6 bases). The CDR3 is 15 amino acids. V was shortened by 8 bases and J by 4 bases, with 21 bases between the two germline ends. Germline-derived CDR1 and CDR2 are SGHNT and YYREEE (reference sequence). As DNA, the CDR3 is TGTGCCAGTTCCGATCCGTGGGGGGCCGGCACTGAAGCTTTCTTT. Its protein is CASSDPWGAGTEAFF. The full variable domain, in which reference TRBV5-4 and TRBJ1-1 provide the parts outside the CDR3, is ETGVTQSPTHLIKTRGQQVTLRCSSQSGHNTVSWYQQALGQGPQFIFQYYREEENGRGNFPPRFSGLQFPNYSSELNVNALELDDSALYLCASSDPWGAGTEAFFGQGTRLTVV.

This clone occurred a few times. This CDR3 is CASSIYSGGWDEQFF. CDR3 in DNA: TGTGCCAGTAGTATCTATAGCGGGGGTTGGGATGAGCAGTTCTTC. The chain combines TRBV19 with TRBJ2-1; 9 bases line up with TRBD2. Germline V lookup: CDR1 LNHDA, CDR2 SQIVND (reference sequence). Trimming cost V 3 bases and J 8 bases; bases outside gene matches: 8. This CDR3 region has 15 residues.

This clone was seen only a few times. The rearrangement links TRBV10-1 to TRBJ2-7, with D unresolved. Trimming took 1 base from V and 5 from J, leaving 6 bases between them. Germline V CDR1 and CDR2: WNHNN, SYGVQD (reference sequence). This CDR3 contains 12 residues. The DNA for the CDR3 is TGCGCCAGCAGTGAGTTTGGGGACGAGCAGTACTTC. Its protein product is CASSEFGDEQYF.

The chain links TRBV15 to TRBJ1-1; the D gene is possibly TRBD1 (6 bases). The germline V gene encodes CDR1 LNHNV and CDR2 YYDKDF (reference sequence). This CDR3 has 14 amino acids. V was trimmed by 8 bases and J by 5 bases, leaving 18 bases between them. In DNA form, the CDR3 reads TGTGCCACCGCGCGCGGCGGGGGGCTGACTGAAGCTTTCTTT. Encoded protein: CATARGGGLTEAFF.

J is TRBJ2-3 and V is TRBV7-9; D not resolved. Trimming stripped 1 base from V and 2 bases from J, with 7 bases between. Germline lookup yields CDR1 SEHNR and CDR2 FQNEAQ (reference sequence). This CDR3 is built from 14 residues. The CDR3 sequence is CASSLDTNTDTQYF. CDR3 nucleotide sequence: TGTGCCAGCAGCTTAGACACAAACACAGATACGCAGTATTTT.

V usage is TRBV7-9 and J usage is TRBJ2-2; D remains unclear. Germline values: CDR1 SEHNR, CDR2 FQNEAQ (reference sequence). V lost 0 bases and J lost 6, with 8 bases in between. The CDR3 contains 14 residues. The CDR3 bases are TGTGCCAGCAGCTTAGCGGACCTGTCCGGGGAGCTGTTTTTT. Protein: CASSLADLSGELFF.

The gene calls are TRBV6-1 and TRBJ1-4; D gene uncertain. From germline, CDR1 is MNHNS and CDR2 SASEGT. The CDR3 covers 16 residues. V was cut by 4 bases and J by 0 bases, with 12 bases left in between. The CDR3 sequence: CASSASFFATNEKLFF. The CDR3 DNA reads as TGTGCCAGCAGTGCCTCGTTCTTTGCAACTAATGAAAAACTGTTTTTT.

This clone was counted once. The chain couples TRBV11-3 to TRBJ1-1; D not certain. Between the trimmed V and J ends, which lost 6 bases and 0 bases, there was a span of 8 bases. The CDR3 has 13 amino acids. Germline assignment: CDR1 SGHNT and CDR2 YENEEA. The CDR3 sequence: CASRDPMNTEAFF. Written as DNA, the CDR3 is TGTGCCAGCAGGGACCCTATGAACACTGAAGCTTTCTTT.

The genes are TRBV6-5 and TRBJ2-3, with D possibly being TRBD2 (6 bases). With 3 bases removed from V and 0 bases from J, the gap between germline ends came to 10 bases. The CDR3 loop spans 15 amino acids. The germline V gene has CDR1 MNHEY and CDR2 SVGAGI. The chain's CDR3 is CASSYMGLSTDTQYF. The CDR3 DNA is TGTGCCAGCAGTTATATGGGACTTAGCACAGATACGCAGTATTTT.

This clone occurred once. Other DNA sequences in this specimen translate into the identical CDR3. J is TRBJ2-7 and V is TRBV23-1, with 8 nucleotides matching TRBD1. TRBV23-1 is an open reading frame whose function is uncertain. The length of the CDR3 is 16 residues. V shed 6 bases and J 4 bases; nucleotides not matched to a gene: 14. CDR3 DNA: TGCGCCAGCAGAGTTAACTCGGTGGGGACAGGTTACGAGCAGTACTTC. This codes for CASRVNSVGTGYEQYF.